Each of the 23 T cell receptor beta chains below was sequenced from the same sample in a study of cytomegalovirus exposure and HLA in healthy donors. Amplification used 60 Vbeta primers and 13 Jbeta primers. Assay used: immunoSEQ multiplex PCR; TCRdb lists only in-frame clones, some missing. The sample includes about 120,000 clones, approximately 72% of them seen just once. Sequences were obtained from PBMCs. The receptors shown here come from a middle-aged woman in good health and CMV-seropositive.

The chain is built from TRBV5-6 and TRBJ2-7, with a weak D call TRBD1 (6 bases). Germline V lookup: CDR1 SGHDT, CDR2 YYEEEE. The CDR3 extends over 14 amino acids. With 1 base removed from V and 0 bases from J, the gap between germline ends came to 8 bases. CDR3 sequence reads: CASSLRGGSYEQYF. In DNA form, the CDR3 reads TGTGCCAGCAGCTTGAGAGGGGGCTCCTACGAGCAGTACTTC. The variable domain in full, completed from reference TRBV5-6 and TRBJ2-7, reads DAGVTQSPTHLIKTRGQQVTLRCSPKSGHDTVSWYQQALGQGPQFIFQYYEEEERQRGNFPDRFSGHQFPNYSSELNVNALLLGDSALYLCASSLRGGSYEQYFGPGTRLTVT.

The chain links TRBV19 to TRBJ2-1, with TRBD2 matching over 12 bases. The germline V gene encodes CDR1 LNHDA and CDR2 SQIVND (reference sequence). The CDR3 extends over 14 amino acids. The V segment lost 6 bases and the J segment 7 bases; nucleotides outside the gene matches: 4. The CDR3 protein is CASRPSGGANEQFF. The CDR3 nucleotides are TGTGCCAGTAGGCCTAGCGGGGGGGCTAATGAGCAGTTCTTC.

The chain combines TRBV4-2 with TRBJ2-1; no clear D. The length of the CDR3 is 12 residues. Trimming cost V 1 base and J 8 bases, with 6 bases left between them. Germline V gene sequence: CDR1 LGHNA, CDR2 YNFKEQ. CDR3 nucleotides: TGTGCCAGCAGCCAAGGGAGCTATGAGCAGTTCTTC. This sequence encodes CASSQGSYEQFF.

The V gene is TRBV9, the J gene TRBJ1-2; D not certain. Germline values: CDR1 SGDLS, CDR2 YYNGEE. Trimming removed 1 base at V and 2 bases at J, with 12 bases between. This CDR3 spans 15 amino acids. The DNA for the CDR3 is TGTGCCAGCAGCGTAACGACACACCTCAACTATGGCTACACCTTC. It specifies CASSVTTHLNYGYTF. Complete variable domain (other parts from reference TRBV9 and TRBJ1-2): DSGVTQTPKHLITATGQRVTLRCSPRSGDLSVYWYQQSLDQGLQFLIQYYNGEERAKGNILERFSAQQFPDLHSELNLSSLELGDSALYFCASSVTTHLNYGYTFGSGTRLTVV.

The chain employs TRBV7-9 and TRBJ1-1; 7 positions agree with TRBD1. V lost 4 bases, J lost 0 bases, and 5 bases stayed unmatched. The CDR3 sequence is 15 residues long. Germline values: CDR1 SEHNR, CDR2 FQNEAQ (reference sequence). The DNA for the CDR3 is TGTGCCAGCAGCTCAGGGGGGCTCATGAACACTGAAGCTTTCTTT. Translating gives CASSSGGLMNTEAFF. Variable domain in full (rest from reference TRBV7-9 and TRBJ1-1): DTGVSQNPRHKITKRGQNVTFRCDPISEHNRLYWYRQTLGQGPEFLTYFQNEAQLEKSRLLSDRFSAERPKGSFSTLEIQRTEQGDSAMYLCASSSGGLMNTEAFFGQGTRLTVV.

CDR3 amino acids: CASSQDPAGTGDNEKLFF. The CDR3 DNA is TGCGCCAGCAGCCAAGACCCCGCCGGGACAGGGGATAATGAAAAACTGTTTTTT. The V gene is TRBV4-3, the J gene TRBJ1-4, with 10 bases that match TRBD1. J gave up 4 bases and V 0 bases, and 8 bases lay outside the gene matches. From germline, CDR1 is LGHNA and CDR2 YSLEER. The CDR3 sequence is 18 residues long.

The rearrangement links TRBV7-8 to TRBJ2-5; 8 bases align to TRBD1. The V segment lost 5 bases and the J segment 5 bases; nucleotides outside the gene matches: 10. The CDR3 length is 15 residues. Germline V lookup: CDR1 SGHVS, CDR2 FQNEAQ. CDR3 sequence: CASSPRTGYLETQYF. CDR3 nucleotide sequence: TGTGCCAGCAGCCCACGGACAGGGTATTTGGAGACCCAGTACTTC.

There are a few counts of this clone. The chain uses TRBV14 and TRBJ1-1; no clear D. The CDR3 is 15 residues long. V lost 4 bases and J 10 bases, leaving 22 bases between the germline ends. Germline CDR1 reads SGHDN; CDR2 reads FVKESK. CDR3 bases: TGTGCCAGCAGCCCACTTGAAGAGGCCTCACTCCGAGCTTTCTTT. This sequence encodes CASSPLEEASLRAFF.

The V call is TRBV15, the J call TRBJ2-2; 10 bases are shared with TRBD1. This CDR3 contains 16 residues. Germline lookup yields CDR1 LNHNV and CDR2 YYDKDF (reference sequence). V dropped 4 bases and J dropped 4; count of bases not matched to a gene: 6. Here the CDR3 reads CATSNGRDRGTGELFF. The CDR3 DNA reads as TGTGCCACCAGCAATGGCCGGGACAGGGGCACCGGGGAGCTGTTTTTT.

This sequence joins TRBV2 and TRBJ2-7; D is unclear. The V and J ends lost 3 bases and 7 bases respectively, with 19 bases between them. The CDR3 sequence is 15 residues long. Germline values: CDR1 SNHLY, CDR2 FYNNEI. For the CDR3, the DNA is TGTGCCAGCAGTGACATAGACAAGCCAGAAGGAGAGCAGTACTTC. Protein sequence: CASSDIDKPEGEQYF.

The chain joins TRBV6-5 to TRBJ2-1; perhaps TRBD2 as D (6 bases). V dropped 5 bases and J dropped 6 bases, with 17 bases sitting between them. From germline, CDR1 is MNHEY and CDR2 SVGAGI. This CDR3 comprises 15 residues. Here the CDR3 DNA reads TGTGCCAGCAGTATAACGCGGGGAGCGGGCAATGAGCAGTTCTTC. Encoded protein: CASSITRGAGNEQFF.

V usage is TRBV7-2 and J usage is TRBJ1-3; 8 bases line up with TRBD1. The CDR3 extends over 16 amino acids. V trimming: 4 bases; J trimming: 2 bases; junction bases outside the gene matches: 7. The germline gives CDR1 SGHTA, CDR2 FQGNSA. The CDR3, as DNA: TGTGCCAGCAGCTCCCGGACAGGGACGACTGGAAACACCATATATTTT. Translating it yields CASSSRTGTTGNTIYF. Supplemented by reference TRBV7-2 and TRBJ1-3, the full variable domain reads GAGVSQSPSNKVTEKGKDVELRCDPISGHTALYWYRQSLGQGLEFLIYFQGNSAPDKSGLPSDRFSAERTGGSVSTLTIQRTQQEDSAVYLCASSSRTGTTGNTIYFGEGSWLTVV.

The genes are TRBV7-2 and TRBJ2-5, with D tentatively TRBD2 (7 bases). The germline gives CDR1 SGHTA, CDR2 FQGNSA. The CDR3 extends over 14 amino acids. Trimming stripped 4 bases from V and 4 bases from J, with 13 bases between. This chain's CDR3 is CASSSRGGLETQYF. The CDR3 DNA reads TGTGCCAGCAGCTCCAGGGGAGGGTTAGAGACCCAGTACTTC.

The chain has TRBV15 and TRBJ1-2; maybe TRBD1 (6 bases). Germline CDR1 and CDR2: LNHNV and YYDKDF (reference sequence). This CDR3 has 14 residues. With 5 bases removed from V and 7 bases from J, the gap between germline ends came to 17 bases. The CDR3 nucleotides are TGTGCCACCAGCCTCGACAGGTGGTTCTCTGGCTACACCTTC. This codes for CATSLDRWFSGYTF.

J is TRBJ1-2 and V is TRBV2, with 9 bases lining up with TRBD1. The CDR3 consists of 14 residues. V lost 6 bases to trimming and J lost 6 bases; unmatched junction nucleotides: 8. Per the germline V gene, CDR1 is SNHLY and CDR2 is FYNNEI. In DNA form, the CDR3 reads TGTGCCAGCAGGCTACAGGGGGCGCAAGATGGCTACACCTTC. Its protein is CASRLQGAQDGYTF.

The rearrangement links TRBV6-6 to TRBJ1-4; D is ambiguous. The V end was cut by 7 bases, the J end by 6 bases, with 12 bases between. There are 13 residues in the CDR3. Germline CDR1 and CDR2: MNHNY and SVGAGI (reference sequence). The CDR3: CASTPRAYEKLFF. The CDR3 DNA follows: TGTGCCAGCACCCCTCGAGCGTATGAAAAACTGTTTTTT.

The table lists this clone with a few counts. The chain uses TRBV19 and TRBJ2-7; 7 bases align to TRBD1. The CDR3 extends over 14 amino acids. The V segment lost 4 bases and the J segment 0 bases; nucleotides outside the gene matches: 3. Germline V CDR1 and CDR2: LNHDA, SQIVND (reference sequence). The CDR3 region is CASSTQGSSYEQYF. The CDR3 DNA sequence: TGTGCCAGTAGTACACAGGGGAGCTCCTACGAGCAGTACTTC.

The V gene is TRBV5-6, the J gene TRBJ2-5, with a weak D call TRBD2 (5 bases). V was shortened by 7 bases and J by 9 bases, with 19 bases between the two germline ends. The CDR3 length is 13 residues. CDR1 is SGHDT, CDR2 YYEEEE, per germline. CDR3 sequence (DNA): TGTGCCAGCTCCCGAGGGCAGGTCGAGGCCCAGTACTTC. It translates to CASSRGQVEAQYF.

The rearrangement joins TRBV19 to TRBJ2-7, with 10 bases lining up with TRBD1. Germline V lookup: CDR1 LNHDA, CDR2 SQIVND (reference sequence). Unmatched junction bases numbered 1, after V lost 6 bases and J lost 2 bases. CDR3 length equals 13 residues. In DNA form, the CDR3 reads TGTGCCAGTAGGGGACAGGGGACCTACGAGCAGTACTTC. It is translated as CASRGQGTYEQYF. The full variable domain, with the rest looked up from reference TRBV19 and TRBJ2-7, is DGGITQSPKYLFRKEGQNVTLSCEQNLNHDAMYWYRQDPGQGLRLIYYSQIVNDFQKGDIAEGYSVSREKKESFPLTVTSAQKNPTAFYLCASRGQGTYEQYFGPGTRLTVT.

V gene TRBV29-1 combines with J gene TRBJ1-1; D is undetermined. The CDR3 is made up of 12 amino acids. V gave up 2 bases and J gave up 7 bases, with 11 bases separating them. The germline CDR1 and CDR2 sequences are SQVTM and ANQGSEA. The CDR3 loop is CSVEPGGGEAFF. DNA for the CDR3: TGCAGCGTTGAACCAGGAGGTGGTGAAGCTTTCTTT.

This sequence joins TRBV12-5 and TRBJ1-5; D not certain. The germline V gene has CDR1 LGHNT and CDR2 FRNRAP. V lost 1 base and J lost 5, with 9 bases in between. CDR3 length: 14 residues. This CDR3 reads CASGLGLTDQPQHF. The CDR3 DNA reads TGTGCTAGTGGTTTGGGACTCACGGATCAGCCCCAGCATTTT.

Remarks on this clone: The sample carries other DNA sequences with the same CDR3. The genes are TRBV5-4 and TRBJ1-1; D is uncertain. V gave up 1 base and J gave up 2 bases, with 6 bases separating them. The CDR3 consists of 13 residues. Looked up from germline, CDR1 is SGHNT and CDR2 is YYREEE (reference sequence). Here the CDR3 DNA reads TGTGCCAGCAGCTTGACAGCAAACACTGAAGCTTTCTTT. Its protein is CASSLTANTEAFF. Filled out from reference TRBV5-4 and TRBJ1-1, the complete variable domain reads ETGVTQSPTHLIKTRGQQVTLRCSSQSGHNTVSWYQQALGQGPQFIFQYYREEENGRGNFPPRFSGLQFPNYSSELNVNALELDDSALYLCASSLTANTEAFFGQGTRLTVV.

The J gene is TRBJ1-2, the V gene TRBV5-1; the match to TRBD1 covers 9 bases. This CDR3 spans 15 amino acids. With V trimmed by 0 bases and J by 3 bases, 3 bases remained unmatched. From germline, CDR1 is SGHRS and CDR2 YFSETQ. The DNA for the CDR3 is TGCGCCAGCAGCTTGGCCGGGGACAGGGACTATGGCTACACCTTC. Its protein product is CASSLAGDRDYGYTF. Using reference TRBV5-1 and TRBJ1-2 for the parts outside the CDR3, the full variable domain is KAGVTQTPRYLIKTRGQQVTLSCSPISGHRSVSWYQQTPGQGLQFLFEYFSETQRNKGNFPGRFSGRQFSNSRSEMNVSTLELGDSALYLCASSLAGDRDYGYTFGSGTRLTVV.